The 10 T cell receptor beta chains given below trace back to one sample, sequenced in a study of identical twins. Each CDR3 protein gets one entry after TCRdb re-called the 5' RACE reads with MiXCR. The profile shows about 470,000 distinct CDR3 sequences, 20% to 25% of them singletons. The data were also submitted as part of a second study, on T cells expressing NK-cell markers.

The sequencing sample was made of CD4+ T cells sorted from blood. These receptors all come from a woman in her late teens or twenties in good health.

The chain couples TRBV11-2 to TRBJ2-5; 8 bases fit TRBD2. Trimming removed 2 bases from V and 5 bases from J; junction bases left unmatched: 4. The CDR3 is made up of 14 amino acids. Germline CDR1 and CDR2: SGHAT and FQNNGV. Written as DNA, the CDR3 is TGTGCCAGCAGCTTAAGGCGGGAGGTGGAGACCCAGTACTTC. This translates into CASSLRREVETQYF.

About this clonotype: This may be a read error, as it is one base from a much larger clone. V and J are TRBV6-6 and TRBJ2-6, with D hard to call. The CDR3 contains 13 residues. Germline V gene sequence: CDR1 MNHNY, CDR2 SVGAGI (reference sequence). The ends were cut back, 7 bases at V and 0 bases at J, with 4 bases in the middle. CDR3 coding DNA: TGTGCCAGCAACCCCTCTGGGGCCAACGTCCTGACTTTC. It is translated as CASNPSGANVLTF.

This clonotype turned up a few times. V gene TRBV29-1 combines with J gene TRBJ2-1; 10 bases map to TRBD2. The germline V gene encodes CDR1 SQVTM and CDR2 ANQGSEA. The CDR3 spans 14 residues. V trimming: 3 bases; J trimming: 6 bases; junction bases outside the gene matches: 5. The CDR3 DNA follows: TGCAGCGTTGACGGGCCTAGCGGGAGCAATGAGCAGTTCTTC. Protein sequence: CSVDGPSGSNEQFF.

This clonotype showed up just a few times. This rearrangement joins TRBV12-3 or TRBV12-4 to TRBJ2-1, with no clear D. V was cut by 3 bases and J by 8 bases, with 5 bases left in between. The CDR3 has 11 residues. The CDR3 loop reads CASSFLDEQFF. The CDR3 bases are TGTGCCAGCAGTTTTTTGGATGAGCAGTTCTTC.

This clonotype has at least ten counts. The chain employs TRBV5-1 and TRBJ2-1; maybe TRBD1 (5 bases). The CDR3 loop spans 15 amino acids. V lost 0 bases to trimming and J lost 0 bases, with 7 bases between them. Germline V lookup: CDR1 SGHRS, CDR2 YFSETQ. The chain's CDR3 is CASSLEGSSYNEQFF. The DNA of the CDR3 is TGCGCCAGCAGCTTGGAGGGGTCCTCCTACAATGAGCAGTTCTTC.

The chain joins TRBV6-5 to TRBJ1-1; D uncertain. Germline V gives CDR1 MNHEY, CDR2 SVGAGI. Trimming took off 2 bases at V and 5 bases at J, with 15 bases between the two ends. The CDR3 runs to 15 residues. In DNA, the CDR3 is TGTGCCAGCAGTTACCAGCCGGGGAGTGTGACTGAAGCTTTCTTT. It encodes CASSYQPGSVTEAFF.

The V and J genes are TRBV14 and TRBJ2-1; D is unresolved. The CDR3 consists of 17 residues. The germline V and J ends were trimmed by 4 bases and 0 bases, with 16 bases remaining between them. Germline V gene sequence: CDR1 SGHDN, CDR2 FVKESK. CDR3 sequence reads: CASSPRGLPLSYNEQFF. The CDR3 DNA sequence: TGTGCCAGCAGCCCCCGAGGTCTCCCACTCTCCTACAATGAGCAGTTCTTC.

The chain recombines TRBV5-1 with TRBJ2-7, with D tentatively TRBD2 (5 bases). Germline CDR1 is SGHRS and CDR2 is YFSETQ. The CDR3 sequence is 15 residues long. V lost 4 bases, J lost 6 bases, and 20 bases lay in between. CDR3 sequence (DNA): TGCGCCAGCAGCACACTAGGCGCTTCGACTTCCGAGCAGTACTTC. Its protein product is CASSTLGASTSEQYF.

The genes are TRBV20-1 and TRBJ2-1, with D uncertain. There are 10 residues in the CDR3. Per the germline V gene, CDR1 is DFQATT and CDR2 is SNEGSKA (reference sequence). V was cut by 2 bases and J by 12 bases, with 8 bases left in between. This CDR3 is CSARISRQFF. The CDR3 DNA reads as TGCAGTGCTAGAATTAGTAGGCAGTTCTTC.

J is TRBJ2-1 and V is TRBV7-2; D is unclear. Germline CDR1 and CDR2: SGHTA and FQGNSA. The V and J ends lost 3 bases and 8 bases respectively, with 5 bases between them. This CDR3 spans 11 amino acids. The CDR3 bases are TGTGCCAGCAGCTTGATTTATGAGCAGTTCTTC. This codes for CASSLIYEQFF.